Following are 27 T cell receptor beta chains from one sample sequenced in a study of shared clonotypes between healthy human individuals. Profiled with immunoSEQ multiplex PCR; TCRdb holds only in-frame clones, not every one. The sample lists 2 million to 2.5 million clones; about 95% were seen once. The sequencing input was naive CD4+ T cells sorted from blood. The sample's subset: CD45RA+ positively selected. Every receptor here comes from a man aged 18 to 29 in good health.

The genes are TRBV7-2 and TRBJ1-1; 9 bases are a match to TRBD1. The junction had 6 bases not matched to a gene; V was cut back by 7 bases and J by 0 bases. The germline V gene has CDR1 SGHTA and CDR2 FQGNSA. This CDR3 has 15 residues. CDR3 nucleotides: TGTGCCAGCACGAACGGACAGGGGATGAACACTGAAGCTTTCTTT. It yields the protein CASTNGQGMNTEAFF.

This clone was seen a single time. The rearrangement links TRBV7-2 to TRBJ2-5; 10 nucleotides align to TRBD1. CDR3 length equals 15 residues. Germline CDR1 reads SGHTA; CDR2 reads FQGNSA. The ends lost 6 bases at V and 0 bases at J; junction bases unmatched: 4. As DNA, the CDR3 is TGTGCCAGCAGTCCGGGACAGGGGTACCAAGAGACCCAGTACTTC. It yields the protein CASSPGQGYQETQYF.

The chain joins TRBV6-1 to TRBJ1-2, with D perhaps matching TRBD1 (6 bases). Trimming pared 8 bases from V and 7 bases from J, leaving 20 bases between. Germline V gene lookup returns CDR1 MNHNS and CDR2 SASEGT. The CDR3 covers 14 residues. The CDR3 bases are TGTGCCAGCTTACCTAGGGGGTTATCGGTTGGCTACACCTTC. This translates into CASLPRGLSVGYTF.

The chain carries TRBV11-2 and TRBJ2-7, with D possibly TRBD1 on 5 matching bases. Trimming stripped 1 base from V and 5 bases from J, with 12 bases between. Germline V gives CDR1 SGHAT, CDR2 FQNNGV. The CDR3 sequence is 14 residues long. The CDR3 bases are TGTGCCAGCAGCTTAGTCACCAGGGTTCACGAGCAGTACTTC. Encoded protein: CASSLVTRVHEQYF. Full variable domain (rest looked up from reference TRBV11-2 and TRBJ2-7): EAGVAQSPRYKIIEKRQSVAFWCNPISGHATLYWYQQILGQGPKLLIQFQNNGVVDDSQLPKDRFSAERLKGVDSTLKIQPAKLEDSAVYLCASSLVTRVHEQYFGPGTRLTVT.

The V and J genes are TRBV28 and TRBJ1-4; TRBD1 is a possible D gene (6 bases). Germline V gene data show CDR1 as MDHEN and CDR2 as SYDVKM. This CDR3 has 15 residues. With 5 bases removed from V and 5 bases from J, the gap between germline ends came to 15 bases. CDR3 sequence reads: CASSGGGRVNEKLFF. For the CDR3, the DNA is TGTGCCAGCAGTGGGGGCGGTAGGGTAAATGAAAAACTGTTTTTT.

Here the CDR3 reads CASSFLYRETEAFF. In DNA form, the CDR3 reads TGCGCCAGCAGCTTCTTATACAGGGAAACTGAAGCTTTCTTT. This chain joins TRBV5-1 and TRBJ1-1; maybe TRBD1 (6 bases). Germline CDR1 is SGHRS and CDR2 is YFSETQ. The CDR3 is made up of 14 amino acids. The germline V and J ends were trimmed by 2 bases and 5 bases, with 13 bases remaining between them.

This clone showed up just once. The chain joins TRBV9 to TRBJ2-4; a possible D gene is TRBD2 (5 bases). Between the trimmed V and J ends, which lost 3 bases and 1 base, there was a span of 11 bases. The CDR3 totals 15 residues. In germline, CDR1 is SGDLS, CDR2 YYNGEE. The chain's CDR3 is CASSALASAKNIQYF. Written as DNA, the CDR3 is TGTGCCAGCAGCGCGCTAGCTAGTGCCAAAAACATTCAGTACTTC.

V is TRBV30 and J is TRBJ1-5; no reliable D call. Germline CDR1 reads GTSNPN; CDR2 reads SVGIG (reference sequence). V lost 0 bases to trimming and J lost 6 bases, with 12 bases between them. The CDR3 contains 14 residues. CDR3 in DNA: TGTGCCTGGAGTGTAAGCGACCGAGCTCAGCCCCAGCATTTT. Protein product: CAWSVSDRAQPQHF.

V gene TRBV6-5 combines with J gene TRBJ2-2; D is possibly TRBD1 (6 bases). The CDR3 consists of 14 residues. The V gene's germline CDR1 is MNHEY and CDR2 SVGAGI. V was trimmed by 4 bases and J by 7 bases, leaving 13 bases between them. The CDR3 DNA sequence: TGTGCCAGCAGTTCCTACAGGGTCGGCGGGGAGCTGTTTTTT. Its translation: CASSSYRVGGELFF.

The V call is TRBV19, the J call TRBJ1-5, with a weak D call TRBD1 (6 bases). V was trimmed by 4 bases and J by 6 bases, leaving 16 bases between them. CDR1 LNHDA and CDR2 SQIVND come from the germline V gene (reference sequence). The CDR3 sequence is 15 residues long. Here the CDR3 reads CASSTQTGSGQPQHF. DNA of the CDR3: TGTGCCAGTAGTACCCAAACAGGGTCGGGTCAGCCCCAGCATTTT.

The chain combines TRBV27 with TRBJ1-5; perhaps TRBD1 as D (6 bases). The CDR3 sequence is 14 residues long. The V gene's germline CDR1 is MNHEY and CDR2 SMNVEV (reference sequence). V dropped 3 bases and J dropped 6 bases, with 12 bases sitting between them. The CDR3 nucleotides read TGTGCCAGCAGTTTGGTAACAGGGTTTCAGCCCCAGCATTTT. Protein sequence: CASSLVTGFQPQHF.

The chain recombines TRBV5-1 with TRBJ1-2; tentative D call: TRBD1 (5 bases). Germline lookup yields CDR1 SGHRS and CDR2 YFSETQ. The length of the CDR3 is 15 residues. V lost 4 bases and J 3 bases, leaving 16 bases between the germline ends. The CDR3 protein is CASSLQSQVHYGYTF. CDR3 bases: TGCGCCAGCAGCCTCCAATCACAGGTCCACTATGGCTACACCTTC.

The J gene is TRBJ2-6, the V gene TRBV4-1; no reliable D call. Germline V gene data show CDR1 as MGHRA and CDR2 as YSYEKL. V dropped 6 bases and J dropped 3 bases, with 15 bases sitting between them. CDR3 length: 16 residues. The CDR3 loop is CASRSSESLGANVLTF. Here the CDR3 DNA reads TGCGCCAGCAGGAGTTCCGAGAGTCTTGGGGCCAACGTCCTGACTTTC.

CDR3 DNA sequence: TGCGCCAGCAGCTTATCAGGGGGAAAACCCTACGAGCAGTACTTC. It specifies CASSLSGGKPYEQYF. The V and J genes are TRBV5-1 and TRBJ2-7; TRBD1 matches 7 bases. This CDR3 is built from 15 residues. The ends lost 2 bases at V and 2 bases at J; junction bases unmatched: 7. Looked up from germline, CDR1 is SGHRS and CDR2 is YFSETQ.

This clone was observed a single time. The CDR3 DNA follows: TGTGCCAGCTCACCCGGACAGGGGACCGGCGGGGAGCTGTTTTTT. Encoded protein: CASSPGQGTGGELFF. V is TRBV18 and J is TRBJ2-2; 9 nucleotides agree with TRBD1. Unmatched junction bases numbered 6, after V lost 3 bases and J lost 7 bases. Germline V gene sequence: CDR1 KGHSH, CDR2 LQKENI. The CDR3 is made up of 15 amino acids.

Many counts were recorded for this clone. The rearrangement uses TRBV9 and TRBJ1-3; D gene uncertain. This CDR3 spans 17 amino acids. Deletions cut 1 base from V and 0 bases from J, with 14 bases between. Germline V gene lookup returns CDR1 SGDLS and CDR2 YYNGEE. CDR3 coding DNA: TGTGCCAGCAGCGTAAGAGTGGGCGAACCCTCTGGAAACACCATATATTTT. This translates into CASSVRVGEPSGNTIYF.

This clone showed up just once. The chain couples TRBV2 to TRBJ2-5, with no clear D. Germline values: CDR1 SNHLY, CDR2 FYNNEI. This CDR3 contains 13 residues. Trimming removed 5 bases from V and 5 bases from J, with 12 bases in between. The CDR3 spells CASSLGLGETQYF. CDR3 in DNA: TGTGCCAGCAGTCTGGGCCTCGGGGAGACCCAGTACTTC.

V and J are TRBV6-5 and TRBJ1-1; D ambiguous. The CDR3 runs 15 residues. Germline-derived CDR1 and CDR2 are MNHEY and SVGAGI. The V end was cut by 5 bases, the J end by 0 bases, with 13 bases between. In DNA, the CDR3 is TGTGCCAGCAGTCCCTCCGGAGCTTTGAACACTGAAGCTTTCTTT. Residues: CASSPSGALNTEAFF.

This CDR3 is CASSTRDRVGSYEQYF. The CDR3 nucleotides read TGTGCCAGCAGCACGAGAGACAGGGTGGGCTCCTACGAGCAGTACTTC. The chain carries TRBV7-2 and TRBJ2-7; the match to TRBD1 covers 7 bases. Germline V gene sequence: CDR1 SGHTA, CDR2 FQGNSA. V trimming: 5 bases; J trimming: 0 bases; junction bases outside the gene matches: 10. This CDR3 comprises 16 residues.

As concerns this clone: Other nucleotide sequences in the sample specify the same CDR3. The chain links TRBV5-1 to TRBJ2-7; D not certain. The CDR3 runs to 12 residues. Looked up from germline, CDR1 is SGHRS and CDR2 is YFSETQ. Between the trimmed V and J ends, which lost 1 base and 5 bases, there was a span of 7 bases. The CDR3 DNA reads TGCGCCAGCAGCTTGTCCGGAAACGAGCAGTACTTC. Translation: CASSLSGNEQYF.

DNA of the CDR3: TGTGCCAGCAGCTTAGATCTAGGGACTAGCATCTGGTATTTT. Translating it yields CASSLDLGTSIWYF. This chain connects TRBV11-2 to TRBJ2-3, with 9 bases fitting TRBD2. This CDR3 is 14 amino acids long. Germline V gives CDR1 SGHAT, CDR2 FQNNGV. The J segment lost 14 bases and the V segment lost 0 bases, leaving 9 bases of the junction unmatched.

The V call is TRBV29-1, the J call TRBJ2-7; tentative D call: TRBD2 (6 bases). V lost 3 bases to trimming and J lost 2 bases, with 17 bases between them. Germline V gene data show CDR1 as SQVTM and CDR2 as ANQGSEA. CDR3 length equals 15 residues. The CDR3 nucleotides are TGCAGCGTTGAGCGGGGCGTGATGGGAGCCTACGAGCAGTACTTC. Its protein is CSVERGVMGAYEQYF.

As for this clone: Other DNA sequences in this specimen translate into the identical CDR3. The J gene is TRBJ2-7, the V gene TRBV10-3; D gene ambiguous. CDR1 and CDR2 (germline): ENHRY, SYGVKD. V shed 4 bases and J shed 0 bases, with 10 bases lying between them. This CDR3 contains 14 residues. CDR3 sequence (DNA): TGTGCCATCAGTGCGGCAGAGAGCTCCTACGAGCAGTACTTC. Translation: CAISAAESSYEQYF.

CDR3 in DNA: TGTGCCAGTAGTAAGGACCCCCTGGATTACGAGCAGTACTTC. Residues: CASSKDPLDYEQYF. The rearrangement joins TRBV19 to TRBJ2-7; D remains unclear. Trimming stripped 4 bases from V and 4 bases from J, with 14 bases between. Germline lookup yields CDR1 LNHDA and CDR2 SQIVND (reference sequence). The CDR3 contains 14 residues.

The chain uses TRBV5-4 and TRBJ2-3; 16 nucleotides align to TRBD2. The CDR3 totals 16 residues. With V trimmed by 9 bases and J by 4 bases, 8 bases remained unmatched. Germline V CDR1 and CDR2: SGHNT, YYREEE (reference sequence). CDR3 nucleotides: TGTGCCACGGGGACTAGCGGGAGGGGGTTGGCAGATACGCAGTATTTT. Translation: CATGTSGRGLADTQYF.

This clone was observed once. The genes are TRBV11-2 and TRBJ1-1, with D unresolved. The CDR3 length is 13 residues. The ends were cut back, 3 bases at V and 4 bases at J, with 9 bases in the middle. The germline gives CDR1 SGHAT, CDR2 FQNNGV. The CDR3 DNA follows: TGTGCCAGCAGCTTTAGCGAGGGCACTGAAGCTTTCTTT. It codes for CASSFSEGTEAFF. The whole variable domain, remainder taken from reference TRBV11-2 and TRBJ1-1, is EAGVAQSPRYKIIEKRQSVAFWCNPISGHATLYWYQQILGQGPKLLIQFQNNGVVDDSQLPKDRFSAERLKGVDSTLKIQPAKLEDSAVYLCASSFSEGTEAFFGQGTRLTVV.

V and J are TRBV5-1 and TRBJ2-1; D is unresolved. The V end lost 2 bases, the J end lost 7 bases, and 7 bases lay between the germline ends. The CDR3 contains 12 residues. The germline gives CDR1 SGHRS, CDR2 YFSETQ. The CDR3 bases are TGCGCCAGCAGCTTTGGCCGGAATGAGCAGTTCTTC. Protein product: CASSFGRNEQFF.